These 21 T cell receptor beta chains share one sample of origin, sequenced in a study of cytomegalovirus exposure and HLA in healthy donors. The primer mix had 60 Vbeta and 13 Jbeta primers. Some clones are missing from TCRdb's copy, which holds only in-frame ones; the method was immunoSEQ multiplex PCR. The sample has about 240,000 clones; 80% to 85% are singletons. What was sequenced was PBMCs. These receptors were obtained from a woman in her fifties or sixties in good health and CMV-seropositive.

The chain links TRBV19 to TRBJ1-2; D is uncertain. Germline CDR1 is LNHDA and CDR2 is SQIVND (reference sequence). The CDR3 has 12 residues. V lost 3 bases, J lost 5 bases, and 7 bases lay in between. CDR3 in DNA: TGTGCCAGTAGTATCCGCAGTTATGGCTACACCTTC. It translates to CASSIRSYGYTF.

This clone was counted a few times. The chain couples TRBV10-3 to TRBJ1-1, with 9 bases that match TRBD1. Per the germline V gene, CDR1 is ENHRY and CDR2 is SYGVKD. This CDR3 comprises 13 residues. The ends lost 3 bases at V and 7 bases at J; junction bases unmatched: 3. CDR3 bases: TGTGCCATCAGTGATGACAGGGGGTTTGAAGCTTTCTTT. Its protein is CAISDDRGFEAFF.

The J gene is TRBJ1-1, the V gene TRBV28; no firm D call. Germline V gives CDR1 MDHEN, CDR2 SYDVKM. The CDR3 sequence is 12 residues long. V lost 3 bases, J lost 5 bases, and 7 bases lay in between. This CDR3 reads CASSLAGTEAFF. The DNA of the CDR3 is TGTGCCAGCAGTTTGGCGGGTACTGAAGCTTTCTTT.

The rearrangement links TRBV19 to TRBJ1-2; D perhaps matches TRBD1 (5 bases). Trimming left V 3 bases short and J 2 bases short, with 31 bases between. This CDR3 has 21 residues. Germline CDR1 and CDR2: LNHDA and SQIVND (reference sequence). The DNA of the CDR3 is TGTGCCAGTAGTATCATGGGTCCCTGGGCATTTTCGGAGGGGCAGAACTATGGCTACACCTTC. Its translation: CASSIMGPWAFSEGQNYGYTF. Based on the CDR3 plus reference TRBV19 and TRBJ1-2, the full variable domain is DGGITQSPKYLFRKEGQNVTLSCEQNLNHDAMYWYRQDPGQGLRLIYYSQIVNDFQKGDIAEGYSVSREKKESFPLTVTSAQKNPTAFYLCASSIMGPWAFSEGQNYGYTFGSGTRLTVV.

V is TRBV19 and J is TRBJ2-7, with TRBD2 matching over 14 bases. The CDR3 is made up of 21 amino acids. V gave up 1 base and J gave up 2 bases; unmatched junction bases: 16. The germline V gene encodes CDR1 LNHDA and CDR2 SQIVND (reference sequence). CDR3 region: CASSIVTPGLAGVIPPYEQYF. CDR3 nucleotide sequence: TGTGCCAGTAGTATAGTGACACCGGGACTAGCGGGAGTAATTCCCCCCTACGAGCAGTACTTC. Full variable domain (rest looked up from reference TRBV19 and TRBJ2-7): DGGITQSPKYLFRKEGQNVTLSCEQNLNHDAMYWYRQDPGQGLRLIYYSQIVNDFQKGDIAEGYSVSREKKESFPLTVTSAQKNPTAFYLCASSIVTPGLAGVIPPYEQYFGPGTRLTVT.

The V gene is TRBV12-5, the J gene TRBJ2-1; no clear D gene. From germline, CDR1 is LGHNT and CDR2 FRNRAP. Deletions cut 2 bases from V and 9 bases from J, with 14 bases between. This CDR3 spans 14 amino acids. CDR3 nucleotides: TGTGCTAGTGGTTTGTGGCGTGCGGTTTCTGAGCAGTTCTTC. Its translation is CASGLWRAVSEQFF.

The chain links TRBV14 to TRBJ2-1; the match to TRBD2 covers 9 bases. CDR1 SGHDN and CDR2 FVKESK come from the germline V gene. The CDR3 covers 15 residues. Trimming took 3 bases from V and 5 from J; bases not matched to a gene: 5. The CDR3: CASSQMASGDNEQFF. The CDR3 DNA reads as TGTGCCAGCAGCCAGATGGCTAGCGGGGACAATGAGCAGTTCTTC.

The count of this clone is one. At one end, the junction sequence differs from germline, possibly due to a read error. This chain connects TRBV7-9 to TRBJ2-5; 14 bases align to TRBD2. The CDR3 is 17 amino acids. Germline assignment: CDR1 SEHNR and CDR2 FQNEAQ (reference sequence). In nucleotides, the CDR3 is TGTTCCAGCAGCCCTGGACTAGCGGGAGGTTTGGGAGAGACCCAGTACTTC. It codes for CSSSPGLAGGLGETQYF.

CDR3 DNA: TGTGCCAGCAGGCCGGGGGGGGTTGAAAAACTGTTTTTT. Amino acids: CASRPGGVEKLFF. The rearrangement uses TRBV27 and TRBJ1-4, with D perhaps TRBD1 (5 bases). The CDR3 has 13 residues. V was shortened by 6 bases and J by 7 bases, with 12 bases between the two germline ends. From germline, CDR1 is MNHEY and CDR2 SMNVEV (reference sequence).

Written as DNA, the CDR3 is TGCGCCAGCAGCTTGGCCAAAGGGAGCGAATCGCCCCAGCATTTT. Translating it yields CASSLAKGSESPQHF. The rearrangement links TRBV5-1 to TRBJ1-5; no definite D call. Trimming stripped 0 bases from V and 9 bases from J, with 16 bases between. The CDR3 runs to 15 residues. CDR1 and CDR2 (germline): SGHRS, YFSETQ.

The gene calls are TRBV7-9 and TRBJ1-2; D possibly corresponds to TRBD1 (5 bases). Between the trimmed V and J ends, which lost 3 bases and 2 bases, there was a span of 7 bases. The CDR3 consists of 13 residues. Germline-derived CDR1 and CDR2 are SEHNR and FQNEAQ (reference sequence). The CDR3 protein is CASSFRENYGYTF. CDR3 coding DNA: TGTGCCAGCAGCTTCAGGGAAAACTATGGCTACACCTTC.

This clone was detected only a few times. The chain recombines TRBV2 with TRBJ2-7; weak D call: TRBD1 (5 bases). This CDR3 has 14 residues. Germline CDR1 is SNHLY and CDR2 is FYNNEI. Trimming stripped 6 bases from V and 3 bases from J, with 15 bases between. CDR3 sequence: CASSATALYYEQYF. The CDR3 coding sequence is TGTGCCAGCAGCGCGACAGCCCTCTACTACGAGCAGTACTTC.

This clone was recorded only once. This chain joins TRBV9 and TRBJ1-3, with 7 bases matching TRBD1. Trimming cost V 0 bases and J 3 bases; bases outside gene matches: 6. Per the germline V gene, CDR1 is SGDLS and CDR2 is YYNGEE. The CDR3 consists of 16 residues. The CDR3 loop reads CASSVERGGGGNTIYF. The CDR3 nucleotides read TGTGCCAGCAGCGTAGAAAGAGGGGGCGGTGGAAACACCATATATTTT.

The chain has TRBV5-1 and TRBJ2-3, with 15 bases that match TRBD2. Trimming took 4 bases from V and 4 from J; bases not matched to a gene: 7. The V gene's germline CDR1 is SGHRS and CDR2 YFSETQ. The CDR3 covers 17 residues. CDR3 residues: CASSDGTSGRIADTQYF. CDR3 coding DNA: TGCGCCAGCAGCGACGGGACTAGCGGGAGGATAGCAGATACGCAGTATTTT.

V is TRBV6-1 and J is TRBJ2-7; maybe TRBD2 (6 bases). V gave up 3 bases and J gave up 3 bases, with 18 bases separating them. CDR1 MNHNS and CDR2 SASEGT come from the germline V gene. The CDR3 runs to 16 residues. The CDR3 DNA reads TGTGCCAGCAGTGATGGACTTCGGGGGACCATCTACGAGCAGTACTTC. Protein product: CASSDGLRGTIYEQYF.

This clone was picked up one time. V usage is TRBV10-2 and J usage is TRBJ2-7; perhaps TRBD2 as D (6 bases). V lost 11 bases and J lost 0, with 14 bases in between. This CDR3 is built from 13 residues. Germline-derived CDR1 and CDR2 are WSHSY and SAAADI. CDR3 in DNA: TGCGCCGCCGGATCGGGGGACTCCTACGAGCAGTACTTC. Translated: CAAGSGDSYEQYF.

This chain links TRBV2 with TRBJ2-1, with a possible D match to TRBD2 (7 bases). The V end was cut by 7 bases, the J end by 5 bases, with 18 bases between. The CDR3 is 15 residues long. Germline-derived CDR1 and CDR2 are SNHLY and FYNNEI. CDR3 sequence: CASTQRGGFNNEQFF. As DNA, the CDR3 is TGTGCCAGCACCCAAAGGGGGGGATTCAACAATGAGCAGTTCTTC.

This chain links TRBV28 with TRBJ2-3; weak D call: TRBD1 (5 bases). CDR1 and CDR2 from the germline V gene are MDHEN and SYDVKM. Trimming removed 6 bases at V and 0 bases at J, with 16 bases between. The CDR3 spans 16 residues. This chain's CDR3 is CASSSAAAGSTDTQYF. The CDR3 coding sequence is TGTGCCAGCAGCTCAGCTGCCGCAGGGAGCACAGATACGCAGTATTTT.

The gene calls are TRBV11-2 and TRBJ2-3; possibly TRBD2 for D (5 bases). Trimming left V 1 base short and J 3 bases short, with 11 bases between. Germline V gene lookup returns CDR1 SGHAT and CDR2 FQNNGV. The CDR3 runs 15 residues. The CDR3 loop is CASSLVKRKTDTQYF. CDR3 bases: TGTGCCAGCAGCTTAGTGAAGCGGAAAACAGATACGCAGTATTTT.

The gene calls are TRBV19 and TRBJ2-7; the match to TRBD2 covers 9 bases. The CDR3 has 15 residues. The V gene end was trimmed by 5 bases and the J gene end by 3 bases; junction bases not matched to a gene: 8. Germline V CDR1 and CDR2: LNHDA, SQIVND (reference sequence). CDR3 residues: CASSPGASGVYEQYF. CDR3 DNA sequence: TGTGCCAGTAGTCCCGGGGCTAGCGGGGTCTACGAGCAGTACTTC. The full variable domain, its missing parts supplied by reference TRBV19 and TRBJ2-7, is DGGITQSPKYLFRKEGQNVTLSCEQNLNHDAMYWYRQDPGQGLRLIYYSQIVNDFQKGDIAEGYSVSREKKESFPLTVTSAQKNPTAFYLCASSPGASGVYEQYFGPGTRLTVT.

The V and J genes are TRBV18 and TRBJ2-5; D is perhaps TRBD2 (5 bases). The germline V and J ends were trimmed by 6 bases and 1 base, with 9 bases remaining between them. Germline V gives CDR1 KGHSH, CDR2 LQKENI. This CDR3 spans 13 amino acids. Written as DNA, the CDR3 is TGTGCCAGCTCTCCGGGGTCCCAAGAGACCCAGTACTTC. Protein sequence: CASSPGSQETQYF.